Included here is one T cell receptor (beta chain) sequence, with context. This entry comes from a study of OX40 agonist ivuxolimab in advanced cancers. The overall study: The patients got ivuxolimab, which is an agonistic anti-OX40 (CD134) antibody. The patients received ivuxolimab by intravenous route every 2 weeks at 0.01 to 10 mg/kg. Patients undergoing dose escalation presented with hepatocellular carcinoma, melanoma, renal cell or head and neck cancer. With a range of roughly 20 to 80, age averaged 60 years, and 75% to 90% were male.

The method was immunoSEQ multiplex PCR; TCRdb's version includes in-frame clones alone and lacks a portion of them. The sample contains over 30,000 clones, 70% to 85% of which appear only once. The length of the CDR3 is 15 residues. Germline V lookup: CDR1 SGHDT, CDR2 YYEEEE. Losses at the gene ends were 4 bases for V and 4 bases for J; bases not matched to a gene: 6. The receptor comes from an adult with an advanced solid tumor such as melanoma, head and neck, liver or kidney cancer. The sequencing used CD4+ or CD8+ T cells sorted from blood, collected in a trial of the OX40 agonist ivuxolimab. The chain combines TRBV5-6 with TRBJ2-5, with 11 nucleotides matching TRBD2. The CDR3 DNA follows: TGTGCCAGCAGCACGGGACTAGCGGTATCAGAGACCCAGTACTTC. It encodes CASSTGLAVSETQYF.